This T cell receptor (beta chain) was captured by sequencing in a study of Graves' ophthalmopathy and Graves' hyperthyroidism. Broader study findings: Clonotypes were expanded in thyroid at above 0.001 frequency, and most also appeared in blood.

CDR1 and CDR2 from the germline V gene are MRHNA and SNTAGT. Trimming cost V 7 bases and J 2 bases, with 24 bases left between them. CDR3 size: 17 residues. Lactation, pregnancy, uncontrolled infections and other autoimmune diseases were all grounds for excluding patients. Thyroid ultrasound, orbital computed tomography, TRAb, serum thyroxine and clinical symptoms formed the basis of diagnosis. Only a few counts were recorded for this clonotype. The target antigen is unknown. The TCR beta CDR3 regions underwent amplification from RNA transcripts. HTBI primers were used in a first-round RT-PCR, which preceded a second-round multiplex PCR. In TCRdb, the multiplex PCR reads were re-called with MiXCR into one record per CDR3 protein. The sample contains 900,000 to 1,200,000 distinct CDR3 sequences, approximately 35% of which appear only once.

The V call is TRBV6-4, the J call TRBJ2-7; TRBD1 might be the D (6 bases). Sequencing was done on a sample of peripheral blood or thyroid tissue (not recorded which). The sequence derives from an adult man with Graves' hyperthyroidism. The chain's CDR3 is CASNHMGAGRLTYEQYF. DNA of the CDR3: TGTGCCAGCAACCATATGGGGGCAGGGCGGCTCACCTACGAGCAGTACTTC.